This T cell receptor (beta chain) was captured in a study of spatial heterogeneity in lung cancer. The overall study: Each time, sequencing found more beta-chain sequences than alpha-chain sequences. Study-level findings and limits: Blood contained ubiquitous expanded tumor TCRs more at resection than at follow-up.

This clonotype was recorded at least ten times. What it binds is not known. V was pared by 11 bases and J by 6 bases, with 17 bases between. CDR1 is ENHRY, CDR2 SYGVKD, per germline. The CDR3 extends over 13 amino acids. The presence of a unique molecular identifier marked each TCR cDNA molecule. Each CDR3 protein is one row after TCRdb ran MiXCR on the 5' RACE reads. The table shows around 63,000 distinct CDR3 sequences, with nearly 6.5% occurring only once. Time point of the sample: sample taken at primary tumor resection. The donor group consisted of under 90 patients who had untreated, early-stage non-small cell lung cancer.

Sequenced here: PBMCs, sampled at surgery. The clonotype comes from a female donor with early-stage non-small cell lung cancer. The gene calls are TRBV10-3 and TRBJ2-4, with D possibly being TRBD1 or TRBD2 (5 bases each). The CDR3 region has the DNA TGTGCCCTAAGAGGGACGGAAGGAAACATTCAGTACTTC. It is translated as CALRGTEGNIQYF.